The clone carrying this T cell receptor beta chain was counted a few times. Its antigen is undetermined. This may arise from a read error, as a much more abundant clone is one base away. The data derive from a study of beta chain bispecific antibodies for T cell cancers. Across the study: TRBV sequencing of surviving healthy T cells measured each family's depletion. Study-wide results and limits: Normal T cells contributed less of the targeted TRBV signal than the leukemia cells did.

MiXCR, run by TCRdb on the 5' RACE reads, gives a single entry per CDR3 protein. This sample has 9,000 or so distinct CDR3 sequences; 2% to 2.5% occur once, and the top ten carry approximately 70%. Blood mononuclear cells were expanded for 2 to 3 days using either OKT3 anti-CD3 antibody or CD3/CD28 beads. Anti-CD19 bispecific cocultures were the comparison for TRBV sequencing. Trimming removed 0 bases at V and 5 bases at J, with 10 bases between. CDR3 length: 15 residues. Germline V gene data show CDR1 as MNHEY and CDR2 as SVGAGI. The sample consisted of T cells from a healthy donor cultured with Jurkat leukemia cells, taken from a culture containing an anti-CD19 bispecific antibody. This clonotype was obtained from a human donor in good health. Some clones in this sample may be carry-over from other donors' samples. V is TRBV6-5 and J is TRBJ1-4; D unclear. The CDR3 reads CASSYSSGMNEKLFF. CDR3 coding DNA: TGTGCCAGCAGTTACTCGAGTGGGATGAATGAAAAACTGTTTTTT.